The 9 T cell receptor beta chains listed next were all sequenced from one sample in a study of blood T cell repertoires in COVID-19. Only in-frame clones appear in the TCRdb table, and some are missing; sequencing was by immunoSEQ multiplex PCR. The sample carries under 350,000 clones, just under 90% recorded once. Input material: PBMCs or T cells enriched from blood (not recorded which). The source of these receptors is a woman aged 55-70 years who had recovered from COVID-19.

The V gene is TRBV24-1, the J gene TRBJ1-2, with D unclear. V lost 1 base and J 8 bases, leaving 10 bases between the germline ends. Germline assignment: CDR1 KGHDR and CDR2 SFDVKD. The CDR3 covers 13 residues. The CDR3 loop reads CATSDFEGFGYTF. CDR3 coding DNA: TGTGCCACCAGTGATTTCGAGGGTTTCGGCTACACCTTC.

The chain employs TRBV18 and TRBJ1-1, with a weak D call TRBD1 (6 bases). CDR1 and CDR2 from the germline V gene are KGHSH and LQKENI. The length of the CDR3 is 16 residues. V gave up 3 bases and J gave up 6 bases, with 20 bases separating them. This CDR3 is CASSPPTGGERPEAFF. The CDR3 nucleotides are TGTGCCAGCTCACCTCCTACGGGGGGCGAAAGACCTGAAGCTTTCTTT.

The chain is built from TRBV6-5 and TRBJ1-5; no clear D gene. The CDR3 is 12 residues long. The V gene's germline CDR1 is MNHEY and CDR2 SVGAGI. Trimming took 8 bases from V and 8 from J, leaving 13 bases between them. CDR3: CASGRLGEPQHF. The CDR3 DNA sequence: TGTGCCAGCGGTCGGTTGGGCGAGCCCCAGCATTTT.

The CDR3 DNA sequence: TGTGCCAGCAGTGAAGTAGGAGCTAACTATGGCTACACCTTC. It specifies CASSEVGANYGYTF. The chain has TRBV6-1 and TRBJ1-2; D is undetermined. The CDR3 runs to 14 residues. The germline gives CDR1 MNHNS, CDR2 SASEGT. V was trimmed by 1 base and J by 0 bases, leaving 6 bases between them.

V usage is TRBV2 and J usage is TRBJ2-7; TRBD1 agrees at 8 bases. Germline values: CDR1 SNHLY, CDR2 FYNNEI. This CDR3 is built from 15 residues. V dropped 5 bases and J dropped 3; count of bases not matched to a gene: 9. The CDR3, as DNA: TGTGCCAGCAGTCGTACCGGGACAGGAGACTACGAGCAGTACTTC. It is translated as CASSRTGTGDYEQYF.

V and J are TRBV19 and TRBJ1-5, with D possibly TRBD1 on 6 matching bases. Trimming took off 3 bases at V and 0 bases at J, with 12 bases between the two ends. The CDR3 contains 16 residues. Germline V CDR1 and CDR2: LNHDA, SQIVND (reference sequence). The CDR3 nucleotides are TGTGCCAGTAGTATCGGGACATTATATAGCAATCAGCCCCAGCATTTT. Protein product: CASSIGTLYSNQPQHF.

V and J are TRBV5-4 and TRBJ2-5; TRBD2 agrees at 8 bases. CDR3 length: 15 residues. V lost 0 bases and J lost 5; bases outside the gene matches: 6. CDR1 SGHNT and CDR2 YYREEE come from the germline V gene (reference sequence). The CDR3 sequence is CASSLAGTSRETQYF. CDR3 in DNA: TGTGCCAGCAGCTTGGCCGGGACTAGTAGGGAGACCCAGTACTTC.

The V gene is TRBV7-2, the J gene TRBJ1-2, with D perhaps matching TRBD1 (5 bases). V lost 3 bases and J lost 2, with 10 bases in between. From germline, CDR1 is SGHTA and CDR2 FQGNSA. This CDR3 has 14 amino acids. The CDR3 reads CASSFQGGNYGYTF. CDR3 sequence (DNA): TGTGCCAGCAGCTTCCAGGGTGGAAACTATGGCTACACCTTC.

This clone was recorded once. V and J are TRBV2 and TRBJ1-6; no firm D call. Trimming removed 5 bases at V and 7 bases at J, with 15 bases between. From germline, CDR1 is SNHLY and CDR2 FYNNEI. The CDR3 length is 15 residues. In nucleotides, the CDR3 is TGTGCCAGCAGTCTCTCAATGTCGGGGAATTCACCCCTCCACTTT. It yields the protein CASSLSMSGNSPLHF.